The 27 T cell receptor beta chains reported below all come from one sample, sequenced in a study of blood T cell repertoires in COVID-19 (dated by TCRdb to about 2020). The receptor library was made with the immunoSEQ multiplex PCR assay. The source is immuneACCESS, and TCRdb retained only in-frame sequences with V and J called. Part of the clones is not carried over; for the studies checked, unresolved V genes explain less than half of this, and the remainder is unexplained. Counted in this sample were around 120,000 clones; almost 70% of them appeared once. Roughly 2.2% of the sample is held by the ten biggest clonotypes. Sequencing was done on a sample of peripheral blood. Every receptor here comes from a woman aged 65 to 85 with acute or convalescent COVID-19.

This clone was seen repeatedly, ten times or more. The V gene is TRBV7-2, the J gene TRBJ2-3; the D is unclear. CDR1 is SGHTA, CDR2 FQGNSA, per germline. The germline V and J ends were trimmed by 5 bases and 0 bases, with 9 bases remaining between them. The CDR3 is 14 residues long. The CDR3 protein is CASSPTTSTDTQYF. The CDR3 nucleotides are TGTGCCAGCAGCCCAACGACTAGCACAGATACGCAGTATTTT.

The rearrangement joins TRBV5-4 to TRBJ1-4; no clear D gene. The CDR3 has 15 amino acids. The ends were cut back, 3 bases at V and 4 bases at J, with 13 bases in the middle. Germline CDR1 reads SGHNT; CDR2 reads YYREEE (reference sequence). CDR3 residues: CASSSKRGHNEKLFF. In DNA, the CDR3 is TGTGCCAGCAGCTCCAAGAGAGGCCATAATGAAAAACTGTTTTTT.

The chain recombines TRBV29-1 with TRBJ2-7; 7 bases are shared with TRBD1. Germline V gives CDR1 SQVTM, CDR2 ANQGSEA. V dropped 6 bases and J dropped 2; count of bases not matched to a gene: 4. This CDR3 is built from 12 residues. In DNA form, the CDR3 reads TGCAGCGTGGGACAGTTTGCCTACGAGCAGTACTTC. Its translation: CSVGQFAYEQYF.

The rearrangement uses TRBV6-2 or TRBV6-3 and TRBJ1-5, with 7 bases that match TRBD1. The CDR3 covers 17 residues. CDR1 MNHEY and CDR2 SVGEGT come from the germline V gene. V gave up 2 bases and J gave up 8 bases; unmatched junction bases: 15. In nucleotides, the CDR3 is TGTGCCAGCAGTTACAACCGACAGGGTAATTTCGGGGAGCCCCAGCATTTT. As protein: CASSYNRQGNFGEPQHF.

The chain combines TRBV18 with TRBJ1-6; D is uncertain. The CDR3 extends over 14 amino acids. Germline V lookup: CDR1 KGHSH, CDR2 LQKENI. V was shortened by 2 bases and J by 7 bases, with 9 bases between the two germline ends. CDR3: CASSPNEKNSPLHF. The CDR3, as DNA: TGTGCCAGCTCACCAAATGAGAAGAATTCACCCCTCCACTTT.

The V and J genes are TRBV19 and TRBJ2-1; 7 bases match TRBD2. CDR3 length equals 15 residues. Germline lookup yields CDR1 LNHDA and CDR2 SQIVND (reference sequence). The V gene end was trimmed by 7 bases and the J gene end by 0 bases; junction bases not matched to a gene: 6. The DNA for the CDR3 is TGTGCCAGTAAAAAAGCGGGAAGCTCCTACAATGAGCAGTTCTTC. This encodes CASKKAGSSYNEQFF. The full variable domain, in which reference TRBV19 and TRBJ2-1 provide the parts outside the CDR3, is DGGITQSPKYLFRKEGQNVTLSCEQNLNHDAMYWYRQDPGQGLRLIYYSQIVNDFQKGDIAEGYSVSREKKESFPLTVTSAQKNPTAFYLCASKKAGSSYNEQFFGPGTRLTVL.

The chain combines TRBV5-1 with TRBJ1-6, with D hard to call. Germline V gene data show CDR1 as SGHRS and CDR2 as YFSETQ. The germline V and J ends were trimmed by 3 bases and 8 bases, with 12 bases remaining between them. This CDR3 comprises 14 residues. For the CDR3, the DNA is TGCGCCAGCAGCTCCGGGAGGGCGGATTCACCCCTCCACTTT. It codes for CASSSGRADSPLHF.

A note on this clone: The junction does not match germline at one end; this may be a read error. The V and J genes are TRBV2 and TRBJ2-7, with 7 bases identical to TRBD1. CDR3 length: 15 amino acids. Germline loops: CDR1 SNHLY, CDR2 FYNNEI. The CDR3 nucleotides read TGTGCCAGCCGGCAGGGGGACCTCCCCCCCTATGAGCAGTACTTC. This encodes CASRQGDLPPYEQYF. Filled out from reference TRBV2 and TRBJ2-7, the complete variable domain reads EPEVTQTPSHQVTQMGQEVILRCVPISNHLYFYWYRQILGQKVEFLVSFYNNEISEKSEIFDDQFSVERPDGSNFTLKIRSTKLEDSAMYFCASRQGDLPPYEQYFGPGTRLTVT.

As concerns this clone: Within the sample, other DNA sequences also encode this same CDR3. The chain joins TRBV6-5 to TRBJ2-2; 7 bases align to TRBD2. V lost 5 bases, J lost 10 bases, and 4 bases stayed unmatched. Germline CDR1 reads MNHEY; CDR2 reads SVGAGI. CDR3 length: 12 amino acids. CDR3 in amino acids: CASSRGGVELFF. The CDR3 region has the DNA TGTGCCAGCAGTCGGGGAGGGGTGGAGCTGTTTTTT.

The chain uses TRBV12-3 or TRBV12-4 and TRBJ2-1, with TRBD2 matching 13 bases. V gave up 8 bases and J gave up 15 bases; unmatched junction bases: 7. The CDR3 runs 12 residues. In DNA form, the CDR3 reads TGTGCCAGCTTCTCGGGACTAGCGGGATCGTTCTTC. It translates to CASFSGLAGSFF.

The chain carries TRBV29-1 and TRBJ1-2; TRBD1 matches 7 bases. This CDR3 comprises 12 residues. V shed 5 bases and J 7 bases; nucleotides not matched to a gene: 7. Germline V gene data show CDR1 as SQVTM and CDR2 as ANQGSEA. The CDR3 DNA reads TGCAGCGTTTCCGACAGGGTCTCTGGCTACACCTTC. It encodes CSVSDRVSGYTF.

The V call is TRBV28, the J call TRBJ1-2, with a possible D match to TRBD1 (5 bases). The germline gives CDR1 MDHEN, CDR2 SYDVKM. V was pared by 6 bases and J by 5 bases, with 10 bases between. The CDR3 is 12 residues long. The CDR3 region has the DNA TGTGCCAGCAGAGACGGGGGATATGGCTACACCTTC. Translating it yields CASRDGGYGYTF.

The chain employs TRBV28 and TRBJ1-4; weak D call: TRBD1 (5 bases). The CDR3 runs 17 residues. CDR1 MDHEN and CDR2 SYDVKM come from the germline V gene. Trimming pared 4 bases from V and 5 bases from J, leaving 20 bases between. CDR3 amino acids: CASSWGTTSFPNEKLFF. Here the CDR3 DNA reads TGTGCCAGCAGTTGGGGCACCACTTCCTTCCCGAATGAAAAACTGTTTTTT.

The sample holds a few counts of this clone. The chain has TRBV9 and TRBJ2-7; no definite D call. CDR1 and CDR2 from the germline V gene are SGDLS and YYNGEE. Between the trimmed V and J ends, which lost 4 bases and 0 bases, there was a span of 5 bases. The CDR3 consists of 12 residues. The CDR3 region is CASSSRSYEQYF. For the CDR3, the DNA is TGTGCCAGCAGCTCCCGCTCCTACGAGCAGTACTTC.

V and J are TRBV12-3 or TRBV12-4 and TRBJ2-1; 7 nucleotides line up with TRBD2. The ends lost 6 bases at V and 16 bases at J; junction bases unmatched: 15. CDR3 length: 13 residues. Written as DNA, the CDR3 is TGTGCCAGCAGCCGCCCTGGGAGGGCCGAGCCATTCTTC. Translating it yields CASSRPGRAEPFF.

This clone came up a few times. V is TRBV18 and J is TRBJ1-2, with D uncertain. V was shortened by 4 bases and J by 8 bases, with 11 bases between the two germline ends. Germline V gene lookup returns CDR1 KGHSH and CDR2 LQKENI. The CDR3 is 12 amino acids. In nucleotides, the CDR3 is TGTGCCAGCTCACTCCTAGACGGGGGCTACACCTTC. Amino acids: CASSLLDGGYTF.

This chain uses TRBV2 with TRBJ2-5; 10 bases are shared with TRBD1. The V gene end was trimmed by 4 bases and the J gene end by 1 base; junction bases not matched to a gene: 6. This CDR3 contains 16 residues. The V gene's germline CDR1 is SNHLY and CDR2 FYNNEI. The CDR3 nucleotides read TGTGCCAGCAGTGCAAGGACAGGGGGTTTCCAAGAGACCCAGTACTTC. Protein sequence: CASSARTGGFQETQYF.

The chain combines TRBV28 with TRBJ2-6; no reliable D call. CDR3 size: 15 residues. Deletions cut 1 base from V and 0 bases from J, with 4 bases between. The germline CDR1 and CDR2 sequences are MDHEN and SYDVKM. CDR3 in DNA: TGTGCCAGCAGTTTATTCTCCTCTGGGGCCAACGTCCTGACTTTC. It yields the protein CASSLFSSGANVLTF.

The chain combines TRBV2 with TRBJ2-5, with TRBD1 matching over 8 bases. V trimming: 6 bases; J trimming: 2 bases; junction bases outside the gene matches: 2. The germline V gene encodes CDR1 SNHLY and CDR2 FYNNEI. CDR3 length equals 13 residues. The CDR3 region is CASRRTGQETQYF. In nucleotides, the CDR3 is TGTGCCAGCAGAAGGACAGGGCAAGAGACCCAGTACTTC.

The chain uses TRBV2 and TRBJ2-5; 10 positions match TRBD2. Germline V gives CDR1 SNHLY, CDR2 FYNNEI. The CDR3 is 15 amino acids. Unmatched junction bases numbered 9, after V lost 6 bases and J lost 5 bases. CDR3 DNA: TGTGCCAGCAGGAGGAGCGGGAGGGCCGATGAGACCCAGTACTTC. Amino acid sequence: CASRRSGRADETQYF.

The CDR3 sequence is CASSYPGTEQNVEYYEQYF. DNA of the CDR3: TGTGCCAGCAGTTACCCTGGGACAGAGCAAAATGTTGAATACTACGAGCAGTACTTC. V and J are TRBV6-2 or TRBV6-3 and TRBJ2-7; 7 bases align to TRBD1. CDR1 MNHEY and CDR2 SVGEGT come from the germline V gene. CDR3 length equals 19 residues. With 2 bases clipped from V and 3 bases from J, the junction kept 19 bases outside the gene matches.

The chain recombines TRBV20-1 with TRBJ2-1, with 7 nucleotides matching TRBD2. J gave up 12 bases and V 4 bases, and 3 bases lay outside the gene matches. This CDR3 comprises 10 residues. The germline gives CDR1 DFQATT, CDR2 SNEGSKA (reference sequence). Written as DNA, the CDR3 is TGCAGTGCTACCAGACTAGCGCAGTTCTTC. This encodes CSATRLAQFF.

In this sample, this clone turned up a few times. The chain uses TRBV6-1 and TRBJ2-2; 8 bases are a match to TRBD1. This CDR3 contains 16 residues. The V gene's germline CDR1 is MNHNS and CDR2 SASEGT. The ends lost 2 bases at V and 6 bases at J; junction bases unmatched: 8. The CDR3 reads CASSETGQGLAGELFF. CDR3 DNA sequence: TGTGCCAGCAGTGAAACCGGACAGGGTTTAGCCGGGGAGCTGTTTTTT.

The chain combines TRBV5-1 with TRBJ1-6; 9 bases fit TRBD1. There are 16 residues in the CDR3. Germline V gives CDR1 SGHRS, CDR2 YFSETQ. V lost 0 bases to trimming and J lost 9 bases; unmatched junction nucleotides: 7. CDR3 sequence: CASSLEGQGVGSPLHF. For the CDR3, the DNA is TGCGCCAGCAGCTTGGAGGGACAGGGAGTGGGTTCACCCCTCCACTTT.

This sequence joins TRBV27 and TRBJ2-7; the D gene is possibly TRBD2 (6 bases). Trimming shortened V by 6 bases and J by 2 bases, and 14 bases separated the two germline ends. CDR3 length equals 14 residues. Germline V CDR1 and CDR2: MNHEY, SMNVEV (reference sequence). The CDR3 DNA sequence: TGTGCCAGCAGCCCCGGGACTGCGCCCTACGAGCAGTACTTC. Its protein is CASSPGTAPYEQYF.

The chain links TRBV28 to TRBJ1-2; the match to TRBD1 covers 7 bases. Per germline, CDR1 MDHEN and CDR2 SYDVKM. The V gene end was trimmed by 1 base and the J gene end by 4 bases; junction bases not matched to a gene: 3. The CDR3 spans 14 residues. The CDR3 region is CASSLFRTGYGYTF. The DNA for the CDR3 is TGTGCCAGCAGTTTATTTAGGACAGGCTATGGCTACACCTTC.

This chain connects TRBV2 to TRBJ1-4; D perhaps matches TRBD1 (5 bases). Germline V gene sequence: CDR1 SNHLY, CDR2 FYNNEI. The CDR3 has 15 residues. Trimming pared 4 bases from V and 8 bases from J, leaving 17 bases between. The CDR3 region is CASSGQGGGLEKLFF. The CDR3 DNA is TGTGCCAGCAGTGGTCAGGGTGGCGGCTTGGAAAAACTGTTTTTT. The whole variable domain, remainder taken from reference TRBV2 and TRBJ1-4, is EPEVTQTPSHQVTQMGQEVILRCVPISNHLYFYWYRQILGQKVEFLVSFYNNEISEKSEIFDDQFSVERPDGSNFTLKIRSTKLEDSAMYFCASSGQGGGLEKLFFGSGTQLSVL.